Sequencing of this T cell receptor beta chain was carried out in a study of human CD8 memory T cell subsets. Whole-study findings and limits: Effector memory subsets were less diverse than the similarly diverse stem-like memory and precursor exhausted subsets.

Libraries for TCR beta were constructed using UMI-labeled 5' RACE. After re-calling the 5' RACE reads, TCRdb lists one entry per CDR3 protein, DNA absent. This sample lists several thousand distinct CDR3 sequences; its ten largest clones have roughly 40%. On this clonotype: The antigen is undetermined.

This CDR3 has 15 residues. CDR1 is MNHEY and CDR2 is SVGAGI in the germline V gene. This TCR was sampled from a human donor in good health. The genes are TRBV6-5 and TRBJ1-2; TCRdb picks TRBD1, but there is no DNA to check that call. Specimen: CD8+ effector memory T cells (TEM) sorted from PBMCs. The subset: effector memory CD8 T cells, CCR7- CD45RO+ CD95+. The CDR3 spells CASSYSETGAYGYTF.